The 24 T cell receptor beta chains below all came from one sample that was sequenced in a study of graft-versus-host responses after intestinal transplantation. Their target antigens are unknown. Using immunoSEQ multiplex PCR, the repertoire was profiled, and TCRdb retains in-frame clones only, with some absent. This repertoire shows fewer than 85,000 clones, approximately 93% found once; its top ten account for over 0.4%. Here the sequenced sample was unstimulated CD8+ T cells sorted from spleen or lymph node cells, taken before intestinal transplant. The source of these receptors is a human donor who received an intestinal transplant.

The CDR3 DNA follows: TGTGCCAGCAGCTGGACTAGCGGGAGTAGTCGCGACGAGCAGTACTTC. This codes for CASSWTSGSSRDEQYF. The J gene is TRBJ2-7, the V gene TRBV7-2; TRBD2 matches at 13 bases. This CDR3 is built from 16 residues. The V and J ends lost 4 bases and 5 bases, in that order; junction bases with no gene match: 8. In germline, CDR1 is SGHTA, CDR2 FQGNSA.

Written as DNA, the CDR3 is TGTGCCAGCAGCCCCGCACCAGCTAGCAATCAGCCCCAGCATTTT. Protein: CASSPAPASNQPQHF. This sequence joins TRBV6-6 and TRBJ1-5; D gene unclear. CDR3 length: 15 residues. V gave up 6 bases and J gave up 0 bases, with 12 bases separating them. The germline V gene has CDR1 MNHNY and CDR2 SVGAGI (reference sequence).

With regard to this clone: Other DNA sequences in this specimen translate into the identical CDR3. The chain employs TRBV27 and TRBJ2-2, with D tentatively TRBD1 or TRBD2 (6 bases each). The CDR3 consists of 14 residues. Trimming took 3 bases from V and 6 from J, leaving 11 bases between them. Germline V gene sequence: CDR1 MNHEY, CDR2 SMNVEV (reference sequence). DNA for the CDR3: TGTGCCAGCAGTTTCTCAAGGGGGGCCGGGGAGCTGTTTTTT. This sequence encodes CASSFSRGAGELFF.

On this clone itself: The sample carries other DNA sequences with the same CDR3. The CDR3 is CASSVGGGSYNEQFF. Written as DNA, the CDR3 is TGTGCCAGCAGCGTCGGAGGGGGCTCCTACAATGAGCAGTTCTTC. The chain is built from TRBV9 and TRBJ2-1; D is possibly TRBD1 or TRBD2 (6 bases each). Looked up from germline, CDR1 is SGDLS and CDR2 is YYNGEE. Trimming stripped 2 bases from V and 0 bases from J, with 9 bases between. The CDR3 has 15 residues.

The count of this clone is one. Different DNA sequences within this sample yield the same CDR3. The CDR3 region is CASSLWGGSYEQYF. CDR3 DNA: TGTGCCAGCAGTTTATGGGGGGGTTCCTACGAGCAGTACTTC. V gene TRBV27 combines with J gene TRBJ2-7; TRBD2 matches at 7 bases. The CDR3 runs to 14 residues. Germline values: CDR1 MNHEY, CDR2 SMNVEV (reference sequence). V was clipped by 1 base and J by 1 base; unmatched bases: 1.

The chain combines TRBV7-8 with TRBJ2-2; D gene unclear. Germline assignment: CDR1 SGHVS and CDR2 FQNEAQ. V lost 1 base and J lost 4, with 4 bases in between. CDR3 length: 13 residues. The CDR3 spells CASSLGPTGELFF. CDR3 DNA sequence: TGTGCCAGCAGCTTAGGTCCCACCGGGGAGCTGTTTTTT.

This clone was seen only once. This sequence joins TRBV27 and TRBJ2-1; no reliable D call. The germline V gene has CDR1 MNHEY and CDR2 SMNVEV (reference sequence). The CDR3 runs to 13 residues. Trimming shortened V by 3 bases and J by 7 bases, and 10 bases separated the two germline ends. CDR3 nucleotide sequence: TGTGCCAGCAGTTTGAGTCCGTGGAATGAGCAGTTCTTC. Translation: CASSLSPWNEQFF.

The genes are TRBV28 and TRBJ2-1; unclear D gene. Per germline, CDR1 MDHEN and CDR2 SYDVKM. Trimming cost V 7 bases and J 4 bases, with 14 bases left between them. CDR3 length: 14 residues. Written as DNA, the CDR3 is TGTGCCAGCACCCTCTCATTGGGGTACAATGAGCAGTTCTTC. Encoded protein: CASTLSLGYNEQFF.

The chain employs TRBV28 and TRBJ2-2, with D perhaps matching TRBD2 (5 bases). The length of the CDR3 is 14 residues. V lost 2 bases to trimming and J lost 6 bases, with 10 bases between them. CDR1 MDHEN and CDR2 SYDVKM come from the germline V gene. The CDR3 DNA follows: TGTGCCAGCAGTTTAACGGGATGGGCCGGGGAGCTGTTTTTT. This sequence encodes CASSLTGWAGELFF.

CDR3 sequence (DNA): TGTGCCAGCAGCTTGGGGACTCATCAGCCCCAGCATTTT. It is translated as CASSLGTHQPQHF. The chain couples TRBV7-9 to TRBJ1-5; a weak D match, TRBD1 (5 bases). The germline V and J ends were trimmed by 3 bases and 5 bases, with 8 bases remaining between them. The germline gives CDR1 SEHNR, CDR2 FQNEAQ (reference sequence). This CDR3 comprises 13 residues.

V is TRBV10-3 and J is TRBJ2-7; 7 positions agree with TRBD2. Germline V CDR1 and CDR2: ENHRY, SYGVKD. The V gene end was trimmed by 9 bases and the J gene end by 3 bases; junction bases not matched to a gene: 8. The CDR3 loop spans 13 amino acids. CDR3 nucleotide sequence: TGTGCCATTTCAGATCTAGCGGTCTACGAGCAGTACTTC. Encoded protein: CAISDLAVYEQYF.

The J gene is TRBJ2-7, the V gene TRBV6-6, with 12 bases aligning to TRBD2. J lost 5 bases, V lost 6 bases, and 8 bases had no gene match. The CDR3 runs 15 residues. Per germline, CDR1 MNHNY and CDR2 SVGAGI (reference sequence). CDR3 DNA sequence: TGTGCCAGCAGCATCTCGACTAGCGGGAGCCACGAGCAGTACTTC. Its protein is CASSISTSGSHEQYF.

The chain joins TRBV28 to TRBJ2-5; D is ambiguous. The length of the CDR3 is 13 residues. Trimming removed 3 bases from V and 5 bases from J, with 10 bases in between. The germline V gene encodes CDR1 MDHEN and CDR2 SYDVKM. CDR3 loop: CASSLSVSETQYF. The CDR3 DNA is TGTGCCAGCAGTTTGTCAGTTTCGGAGACCCAGTACTTC.

This clone occurred once. CDR3 sequence: CASSSDRGGSYEQYF. The CDR3 DNA is TGTGCCAGCAGCTCCGACAGGGGGGGATCCTACGAGCAGTACTTC. V gene TRBV7-8 combines with J gene TRBJ2-7; 9 bases map to TRBD1. The CDR3 totals 15 residues. After removal of 4 bases from V and 1 base from J, the junction contained 5 bases not matched to a gene. CDR1 and CDR2 from the germline V gene are SGHVS and FQNEAQ.

The chain carries TRBV10-1 and TRBJ2-7; 9 bases are shared with TRBD2. The CDR3 loop spans 15 amino acids. Unmatched junction bases numbered 10, after V lost 5 bases and J lost 5 bases. Germline V CDR1 and CDR2: WNHNN, SYGVQD (reference sequence). In DNA form, the CDR3 reads TGCGCCAGCAGTCATAGCGGGAGCCCCGAAAACGAGCAGTACTTC. Its protein is CASSHSGSPENEQYF.

V and J are TRBV4-1 and TRBJ2-1; 8 bases line up with TRBD2. The V gene end was trimmed by 0 bases and the J gene end by 2 bases; junction bases not matched to a gene: 3. CDR3 length: 16 residues. In germline, CDR1 is MGHRA, CDR2 YSYEKL. CDR3 sequence: CASSQDRAGAYNEQFF. The DNA of the CDR3 is TGCGCCAGCAGCCAAGATCGAGCGGGAGCCTACAATGAGCAGTTCTTC.

This clone was recorded only once. CDR3 nucleotides: TGTGCCAGCAGCTTGGAAGGGTATAATGGCTACACCTTC. Protein product: CASSLEGYNGYTF. This chain joins TRBV7-9 and TRBJ1-2; no firm D call. CDR1 and CDR2 (germline): SEHNR, FQNEAQ (reference sequence). The CDR3 sequence is 13 residues long. V was pared by 3 bases and J by 6 bases, with 11 bases between. The variable domain in full, with the rest retrieved from reference TRBV7-9 and TRBJ1-2, is DTGVSQNPRHKITKRGQNVTFRCDPISEHNRLYWYRQTLGQGPEFLTYFQNEAQLEKSRLLSDRFSAERPKGSFSTLEIQRTEQGDSAMYLCASSLEGYNGYTFGSGTRLTVV.

The chain combines TRBV5-8 with TRBJ2-7; TRBD1 is a possible D gene (5 bases). V lost 0 bases and J lost 0, with 7 bases in between. The V gene's germline CDR1 is SGHTS and CDR2 YDEGEE. The CDR3 has 14 residues. CDR3 residues: CASSLGQNSYEQYF. The DNA of the CDR3 is TGTGCCAGCAGCTTGGGACAGAACTCCTACGAGCAGTACTTC.

The chain employs TRBV6-6 and TRBJ2-1; TRBD2 aligns across 7 bases. Germline V gene sequence: CDR1 MNHNY, CDR2 SVGAGI (reference sequence). Trimming cost V 2 bases and J 10 bases; bases outside gene matches: 11. The CDR3 is 15 residues long. DNA for the CDR3: TGTGCCAGCAGTTACGGGGGGGAGCTATTCGAAGAGCAGTTCTTC. Translating gives CASSYGGELFEEQFF.

V and J are TRBV28 and TRBJ1-4, with TRBD1 matching over 11 bases. The CDR3 is 21 amino acids. Germline V CDR1 and CDR2: MDHEN, SYDVKM. V was pared by 3 bases and J by 3 bases, with 18 bases of the junction left unmatched. CDR3 in amino acids: CASSFPHRTGGMEGANEKLFF. The CDR3 DNA sequence: TGTGCCAGCAGTTTTCCGCATCGGACAGGGGGCATGGAAGGAGCTAATGAAAAACTGTTTTTT.

This chain joins TRBV7-6 and TRBJ1-5, with 8 bases lining up with TRBD1. CDR1 is SGHVS and CDR2 is FNYEAQ in the germline V gene. V trimming: 5 bases; J trimming: 4 bases; junction bases outside the gene matches: 4. This CDR3 is 14 amino acids long. The CDR3 here is CASSRYRGNQPQHF. The CDR3 DNA reads as TGTGCCAGCAGCCGGTACAGGGGGAATCAGCCCCAGCATTTT.

The rearrangement joins TRBV27 to TRBJ2-2, with D possibly being TRBD1 (5 bases). Germline values: CDR1 MNHEY, CDR2 SMNVEV (reference sequence). V was trimmed by 4 bases and J by 4 bases, leaving 10 bases between them. The CDR3 runs 14 residues. Here the CDR3 reads CASSWRTPTGELFF. The DNA of the CDR3 is TGTGCCAGCAGTTGGCGGACACCCACCGGGGAGCTGTTTTTT.

With respect to this clone: The junction does not match germline at one end; this may be a read error. This sequence joins TRBV6-6 and TRBJ2-1; 13 bases line up with TRBD2. Germline lookup yields CDR1 MNHNY and CDR2 SVGAGI (reference sequence). The CDR3 is 16 residues long. This CDR3 is CASSYTSGRVHNQQFF. CDR3 sequence (DNA): TGTGCCAGCAGCTATACTAGCGGGAGGGTCCACAATCAGCAGTTCTTC.

The gene calls are TRBV18 and TRBJ2-7; a possible D gene is TRBD2 (5 bases). The germline V and J ends were trimmed by 3 bases and 6 bases, with 9 bases remaining between them. This CDR3 comprises 12 residues. CDR1 and CDR2 from the germline V gene are KGHSH and LQKENI. CDR3 residues: CASSPGVIEQYF. The CDR3 region has the DNA TGTGCCAGCTCACCGGGAGTTATCGAGCAGTACTTC.